This T cell receptor beta chain was observed in a study of cytomegalovirus exposure and HLA in healthy donors. Study-wide results and caveats: Per published reports, the classifier diagnosed cytomegalovirus status with high specificity and sensitivity. Presence/absence analyses assumed roughly uniform sequencing depth across donors.

The PCR was carried out with 60 Vbeta primers and 13 Jbeta primers. The data were produced by immunoSEQ multiplex PCR, yet TCRdb's version contains in-frame clones alone and is incomplete. The sample shows 95,000 to 150,000 clones, under 90% of them seen only once. The J segment lost 5 bases and the V segment lost 3 bases, leaving 11 bases of the junction unmatched. The CDR3 is 16 amino acids. The germline V gene has CDR1 SGHRS and CDR2 YFSETQ. Regarding this clone: Its specificity is unknown.

Those who donated were healthy bone marrow donors. This sequence originates from a woman aged 35 to 49 in good health and CMV-seronegative. Input material: PBMCs. The chain is built from TRBV5-1 and TRBJ2-5; 9 bases map to TRBD1. CDR3 loop: CASSSGQGTVRETQYF. CDR3 nucleotide sequence: TGCGCCAGCAGCTCAGGACAGGGGACTGTTCGGGAGACCCAGTACTTC.